The T cell receptor (beta chain) under discussion was sequenced for a study of identical twins. Notes on this clonotype: Its target is not known.

Study-level findings and limits: Invariant cells of the MAIT and iNKT types might have partly distorted the zero-insertion analyses.

TCRdb analysed the 5' RACE reads with MiXCR anew, one entry per CDR3 protein. The table lists approximately 630,000 distinct CDR3 sequences, under 8.5% of them singletons, with around 1.6% in the top ten. This sample was shared with a second study, whose subject was yellow fever vaccine responses in identical twins.

Sequencing was done on a sample of PBMCs. This receptor was taken from a woman aged 18-29 years in good health.

This chain's CDR3 is CASSPRTEETGELFF. The CDR3 DNA follows: TGTGCCAGCAGCCCCCGGACTGAGGAGACCGGGGAGCTGTTTTTT. The chain joins TRBV9 to TRBJ2-2; perhaps TRBD2 as D (5 bases). From germline, CDR1 is SGDLS and CDR2 YYNGEE. The germline V and J ends were trimmed by 4 bases and 5 bases, with 15 bases remaining between them. The CDR3 covers 15 residues.